A single sample is the source of the 3 T cell receptor beta chains below, sequenced in a study of shared clonotypes between healthy human individuals. The protocol was immunoSEQ multiplex PCR, while the TCRdb copy is restricted to in-frame clones and leaves out a portion. The sample gives roughly 2.2 million clones, roughly 93% of which show up once; 0.35% to 0.5% is in the top ten. The specimen was naive CD4+ T cells from PBMCs. This sample's subset: CD45RA+ positively selected. The receptors come from a man aged 18 to 30 in good health. Some clones in this sample may be carry-over from other donors' samples.

V is TRBV15 and J is TRBJ2-3; D possibly corresponds to TRBD2 (6 bases). In germline, CDR1 is LNHNV, CDR2 YYDKDF (reference sequence). The CDR3 has 15 residues. V lost 2 bases, J lost 2 bases, and 11 bases lay in between. The CDR3 DNA sequence: TGTGCCACCAGCAGATTCCCGGGACTCACAGATACGCAGTATTTT. This codes for CATSRFPGLTDTQYF.

The chain combines TRBV4-1 with TRBJ1-5, with D uncertain. This CDR3 has 14 amino acids. Between the trimmed V and J ends, which lost 0 bases and 7 bases, there was a span of 10 bases. The V gene's germline CDR1 is MGHRA and CDR2 YSYEKL. Written as DNA, the CDR3 is TGCGCCAGCAGCCAAGATGCAGGCTACCAGCCCCAGCATTTT. Its protein product is CASSQDAGYQPQHF.

The gene calls are TRBV18 and TRBJ2-7, with D uncertain. Trimming stripped 6 bases from V and 7 bases from J, with 16 bases between. Germline loops: CDR1 KGHSH, CDR2 LQKENI. The CDR3 loop spans 13 amino acids. This CDR3 is CASSNGLIEEQYF. In DNA, the CDR3 is TGTGCCAGCTCTAACGGGTTGATAGAGGAGCAGTACTTC.